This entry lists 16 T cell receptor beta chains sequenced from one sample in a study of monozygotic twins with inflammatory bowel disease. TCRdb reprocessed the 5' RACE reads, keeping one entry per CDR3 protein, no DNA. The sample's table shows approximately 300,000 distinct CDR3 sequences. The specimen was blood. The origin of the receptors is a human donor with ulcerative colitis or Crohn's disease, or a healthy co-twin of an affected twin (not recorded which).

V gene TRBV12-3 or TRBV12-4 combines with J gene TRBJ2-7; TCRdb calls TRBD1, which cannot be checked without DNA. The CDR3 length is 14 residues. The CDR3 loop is CASSSTGGQFEQYF.

The CDR3 sequence is CASSEITGQPQHF. This chain links TRBV6-1 with TRBJ1-5. CDR1 and CDR2 (germline): MNHNS, SASEGT. The CDR3 totals 13 residues.

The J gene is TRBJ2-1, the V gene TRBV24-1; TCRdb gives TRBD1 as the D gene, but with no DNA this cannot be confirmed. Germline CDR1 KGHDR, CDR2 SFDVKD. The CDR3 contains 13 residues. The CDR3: CATSDTTGREQFF.

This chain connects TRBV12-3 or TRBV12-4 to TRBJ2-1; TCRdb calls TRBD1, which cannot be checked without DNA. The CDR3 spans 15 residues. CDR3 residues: CASSSPDRVYNEQFF.

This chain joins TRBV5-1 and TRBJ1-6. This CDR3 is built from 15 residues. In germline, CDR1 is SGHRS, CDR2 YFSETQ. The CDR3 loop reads CASSAGRSLNSPLHF.

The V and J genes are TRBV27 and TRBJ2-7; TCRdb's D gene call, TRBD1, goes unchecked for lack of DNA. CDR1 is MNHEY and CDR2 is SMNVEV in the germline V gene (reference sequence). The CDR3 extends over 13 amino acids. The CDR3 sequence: CASRTGPRDEQYF.

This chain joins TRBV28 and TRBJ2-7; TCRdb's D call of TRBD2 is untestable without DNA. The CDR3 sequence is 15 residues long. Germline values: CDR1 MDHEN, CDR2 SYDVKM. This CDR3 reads CASNALAGGFYEQYF.

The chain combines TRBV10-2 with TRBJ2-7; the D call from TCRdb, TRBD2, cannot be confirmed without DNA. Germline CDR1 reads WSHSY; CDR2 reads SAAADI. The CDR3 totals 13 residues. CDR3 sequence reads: CASSSTSGNEQYF.

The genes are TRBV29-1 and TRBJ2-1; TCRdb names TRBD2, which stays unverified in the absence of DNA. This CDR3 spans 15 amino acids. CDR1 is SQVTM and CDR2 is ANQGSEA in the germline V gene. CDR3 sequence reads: CSVAGRENFGNEQFF.

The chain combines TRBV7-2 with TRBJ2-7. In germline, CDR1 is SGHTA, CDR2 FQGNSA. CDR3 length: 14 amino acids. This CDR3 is CASSFDRSAYEQYF.

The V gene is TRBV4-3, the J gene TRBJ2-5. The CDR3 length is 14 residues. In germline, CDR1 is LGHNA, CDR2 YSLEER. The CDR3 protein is CASSQLGTQETQYF.

CDR3 sequence: CASSSKVGDNSPLHF. This chain connects TRBV5-4 to TRBJ1-6. The CDR3 contains 15 residues. Germline CDR1 SGHNT, CDR2 YYREEE (reference sequence).

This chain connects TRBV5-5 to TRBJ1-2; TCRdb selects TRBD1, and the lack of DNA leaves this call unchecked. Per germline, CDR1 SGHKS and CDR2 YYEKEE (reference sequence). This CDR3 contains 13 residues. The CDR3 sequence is CASSQYTGDGYTF.

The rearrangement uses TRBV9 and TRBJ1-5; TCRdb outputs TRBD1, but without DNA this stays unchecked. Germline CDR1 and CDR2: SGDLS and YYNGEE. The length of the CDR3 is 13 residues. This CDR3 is CASSVDGGQPQHF.

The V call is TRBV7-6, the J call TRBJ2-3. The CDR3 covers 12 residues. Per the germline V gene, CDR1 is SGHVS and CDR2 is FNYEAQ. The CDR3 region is CASSQGTDTQYF.

Here the CDR3 reads CAISRLVAYEQYF. The chain has TRBV10-3 and TRBJ2-7; no DNA is available, so the TRBD2 call from TCRdb remains unchecked. Germline V gives CDR1 ENHRY, CDR2 SYGVKD. The CDR3 contains 13 residues.